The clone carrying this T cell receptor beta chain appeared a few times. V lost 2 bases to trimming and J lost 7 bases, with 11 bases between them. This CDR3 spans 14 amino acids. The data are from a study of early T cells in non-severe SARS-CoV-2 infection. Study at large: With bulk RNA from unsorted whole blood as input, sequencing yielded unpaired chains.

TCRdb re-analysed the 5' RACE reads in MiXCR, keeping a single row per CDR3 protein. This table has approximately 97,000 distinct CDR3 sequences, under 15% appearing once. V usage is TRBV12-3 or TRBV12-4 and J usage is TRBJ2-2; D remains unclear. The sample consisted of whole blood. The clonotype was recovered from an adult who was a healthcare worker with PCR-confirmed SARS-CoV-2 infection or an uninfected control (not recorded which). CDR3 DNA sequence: TGTGCCAGCAGTTTAAGTCCAGGTGGCGGGGAGCTGTTTTTT. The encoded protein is CASSLSPGGGELFF.